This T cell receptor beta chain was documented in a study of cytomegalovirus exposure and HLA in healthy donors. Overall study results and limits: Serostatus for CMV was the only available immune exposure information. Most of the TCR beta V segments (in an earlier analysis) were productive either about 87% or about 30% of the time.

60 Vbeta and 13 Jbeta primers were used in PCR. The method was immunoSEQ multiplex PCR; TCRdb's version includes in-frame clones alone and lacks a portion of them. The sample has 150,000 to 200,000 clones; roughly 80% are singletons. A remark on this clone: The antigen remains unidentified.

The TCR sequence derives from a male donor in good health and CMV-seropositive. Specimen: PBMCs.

This CDR3 is CASSSWGGLGLETQYF. CDR3 DNA: TGTGCCAGTAGCTCGTGGGGGGGTTTGGGATTGGAGACCCAGTACTTC. The chain is built from TRBV19 and TRBJ2-5; 7 bases map to TRBD2. This CDR3 is built from 16 residues. The ends lost 6 bases at V and 5 bases at J; junction bases unmatched: 15. Germline CDR1 and CDR2: LNHDA and SQIVND (reference sequence).